The text below deals with one TCR beta chain. Its antigen remains unknown. CDR1 and CDR2 from the germline V gene are MRHNA and SNTAGT. Trimming removed 2 bases from V and 6 bases from J, with 14 bases in between. The CDR3 covers 14 residues. TCRdb's copy holds only in-frame clones and misses some; the assay was immunoSEQ multiplex PCR. The repertoire holds around 78,000 clones, with about 90% as singletons. This specimen belongs to a study of resident and recirculating memory T cells in vitiligo. General study findings and limits: No unique dominant TCR clone was found in vitiligo lesions. Non-conserved TCRs across sites and patients suggested distinct clones per lesion.

The rearrangement links TRBV6-4 to TRBJ2-7; possibly TRBD2 for D (6 bases). The sequenced sample consisted of blood. This TCR was sampled from a male donor with vitiligo. CDR3 DNA: TGTGCCAGCAGTGACGGGGGGACGTCTTCCGAGCAGTACTTC. Encoded protein: CASSDGGTSSEQYF.